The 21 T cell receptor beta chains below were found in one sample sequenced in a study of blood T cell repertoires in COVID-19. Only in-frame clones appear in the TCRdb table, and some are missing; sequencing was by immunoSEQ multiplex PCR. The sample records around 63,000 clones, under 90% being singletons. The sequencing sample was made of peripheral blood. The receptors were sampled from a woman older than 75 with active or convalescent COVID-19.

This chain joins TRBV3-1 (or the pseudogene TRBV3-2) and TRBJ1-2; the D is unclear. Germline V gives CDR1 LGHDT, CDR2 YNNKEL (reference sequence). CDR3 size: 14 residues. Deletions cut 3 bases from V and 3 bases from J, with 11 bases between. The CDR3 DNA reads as TGTGCCAGCAGCCAGAGGGCCCAAGACTATGGCTACACCTTC. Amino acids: CASSQRAQDYGYTF.

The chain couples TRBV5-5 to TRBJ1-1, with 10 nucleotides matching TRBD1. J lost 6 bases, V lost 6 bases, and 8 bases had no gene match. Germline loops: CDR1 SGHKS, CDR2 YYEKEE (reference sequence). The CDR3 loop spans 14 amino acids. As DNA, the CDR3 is TGTGCCAGCACCCCGACAGGGGGCTTCCCTGAAGCTTTCTTT. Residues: CASTPTGGFPEAFF.

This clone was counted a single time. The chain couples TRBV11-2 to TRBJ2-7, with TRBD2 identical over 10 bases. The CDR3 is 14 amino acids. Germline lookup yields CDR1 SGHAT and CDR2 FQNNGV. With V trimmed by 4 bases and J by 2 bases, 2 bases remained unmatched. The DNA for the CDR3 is TGTGCCAGCAGCTCTAGCGGGGGAACCTACGAGCAGTACTTC. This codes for CASSSSGGTYEQYF. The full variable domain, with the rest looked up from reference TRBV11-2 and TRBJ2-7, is EAGVAQSPRYKIIEKRQSVAFWCNPISGHATLYWYQQILGQGPKLLIQFQNNGVVDDSQLPKDRFSAERLKGVDSTLKIQPAKLEDSAVYLCASSSSGGTYEQYFGPGTRLTVT.

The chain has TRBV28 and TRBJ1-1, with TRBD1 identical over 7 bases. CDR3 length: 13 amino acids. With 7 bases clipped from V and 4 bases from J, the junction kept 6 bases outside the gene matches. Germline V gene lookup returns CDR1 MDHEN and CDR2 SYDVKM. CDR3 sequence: CASTDRAPTEAFF. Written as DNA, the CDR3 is TGTGCCAGCACAGACAGGGCACCCACTGAAGCTTTCTTT.

Here the CDR3 DNA reads TGTGCCAGCAGTTGGGGGGTCAATCAGCCCCAGCATTTT. Translation: CASSWGVNQPQHF. This rearrangement joins TRBV2 to TRBJ1-5; TRBD1 is a possible D gene (5 bases). Germline-derived CDR1 and CDR2 are SNHLY and FYNNEI. V was pared by 5 bases and J by 3 bases, with 8 bases between. The CDR3 consists of 13 residues.

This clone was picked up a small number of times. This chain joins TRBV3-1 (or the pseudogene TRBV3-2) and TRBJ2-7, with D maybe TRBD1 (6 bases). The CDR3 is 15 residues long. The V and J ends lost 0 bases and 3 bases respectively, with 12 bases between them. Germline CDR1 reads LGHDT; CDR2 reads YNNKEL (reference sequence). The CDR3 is CASSQDRVQGYEQYF. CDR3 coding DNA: TGTGCCAGCAGCCAAGATCGGGTACAGGGCTACGAGCAGTACTTC.

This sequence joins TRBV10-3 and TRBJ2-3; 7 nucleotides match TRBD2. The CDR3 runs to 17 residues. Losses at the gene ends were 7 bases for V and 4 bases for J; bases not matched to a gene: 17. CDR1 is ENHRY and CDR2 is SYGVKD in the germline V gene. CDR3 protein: CAITTDGGTVGPDTQYF. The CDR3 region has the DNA TGTGCCATCACAACCGACGGGGGGACGGTAGGCCCAGATACGCAGTATTTT.

For the CDR3, the DNA is TGTGCCAGCAGTTACTCGCCCAGTAACACCGGGGAGCTGTTTTTT. Protein sequence: CASSYSPSNTGELFF. J is TRBJ2-2 and V is TRBV6-5, with unresolved D. Germline loops: CDR1 MNHEY, CDR2 SVGAGI. This CDR3 is 15 amino acids long. V lost 0 bases and J 2 bases, leaving 7 bases between the germline ends.

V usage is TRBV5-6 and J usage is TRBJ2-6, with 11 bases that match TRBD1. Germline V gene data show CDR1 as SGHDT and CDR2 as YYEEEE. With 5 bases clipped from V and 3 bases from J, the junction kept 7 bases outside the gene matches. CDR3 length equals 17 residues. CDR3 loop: CASSEDRGLSGANVLTF. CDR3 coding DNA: TGTGCCAGCAGTGAGGACAGGGGGCTGAGTGGGGCCAACGTCCTGACTTTC. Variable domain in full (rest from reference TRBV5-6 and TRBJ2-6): DAGVTQSPTHLIKTRGQQVTLRCSPKSGHDTVSWYQQALGQGPQFIFQYYEEEERQRGNFPDRFSGHQFPNYSSELNVNALLLGDSALYLCASSEDRGLSGANVLTFGAGSRLTVL.

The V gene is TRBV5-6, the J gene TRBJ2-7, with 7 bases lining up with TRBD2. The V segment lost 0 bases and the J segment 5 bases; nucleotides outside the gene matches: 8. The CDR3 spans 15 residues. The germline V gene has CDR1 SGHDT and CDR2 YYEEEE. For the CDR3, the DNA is TGTGCCAGCAGCTTGGGGACTAGTTCTCTCCACGAGCAGTACTTC. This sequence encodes CASSLGTSSLHEQYF. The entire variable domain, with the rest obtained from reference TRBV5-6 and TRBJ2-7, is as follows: DAGVTQSPTHLIKTRGQQVTLRCSPKSGHDTVSWYQQALGQGPQFIFQYYEEEERQRGNFPDRFSGHQFPNYSSELNVNALLLGDSALYLCASSLGTSSLHEQYFGPGTRLTVT.

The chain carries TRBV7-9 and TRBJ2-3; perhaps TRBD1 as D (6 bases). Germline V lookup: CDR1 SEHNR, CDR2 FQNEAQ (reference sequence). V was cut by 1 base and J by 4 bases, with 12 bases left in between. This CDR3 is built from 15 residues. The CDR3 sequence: CASSLDGTGSDTQYF. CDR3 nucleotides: TGTGCCAGCAGCTTAGACGGAACAGGGTCAGATACGCAGTATTTT.

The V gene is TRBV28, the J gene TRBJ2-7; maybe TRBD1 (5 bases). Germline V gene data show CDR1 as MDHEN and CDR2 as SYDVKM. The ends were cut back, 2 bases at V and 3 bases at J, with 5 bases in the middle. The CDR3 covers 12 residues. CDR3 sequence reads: CASSLQGYEQYF. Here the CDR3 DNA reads TGTGCCAGCAGTTTACAGGGCTACGAGCAGTACTTC. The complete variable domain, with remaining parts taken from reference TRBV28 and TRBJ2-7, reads DVKVTQSSRYLVKRTGEKVFLECVQDMDHENMFWYRQDPGLGLRLIYFSYDVKMKEKGDIPEGYSVSREKKERFSLILESASTNQTSMYLCASSLQGYEQYFGPGTRLTVT.

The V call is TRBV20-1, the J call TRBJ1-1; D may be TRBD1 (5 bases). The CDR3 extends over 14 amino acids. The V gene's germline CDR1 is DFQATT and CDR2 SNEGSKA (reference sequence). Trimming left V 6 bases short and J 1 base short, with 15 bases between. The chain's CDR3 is CSASFGGTNTEAFF. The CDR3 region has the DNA TGCAGTGCCAGTTTCGGAGGGACGAACACTGAAGCTTTCTTT.

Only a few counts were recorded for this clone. CDR3 sequence (DNA): TGTGCCAGCAGTTCAAACTTTGATAGCAATCAGCCCCAGCATTTT. Residues: CASSSNFDSNQPQHF. V and J are TRBV6-2 or TRBV6-3 and TRBJ1-5; D unclear. This CDR3 spans 15 amino acids. Trimming removed 4 bases from V and 0 bases from J, with 10 bases in between. Germline values: CDR1 MNHEY, CDR2 SVGEGT.

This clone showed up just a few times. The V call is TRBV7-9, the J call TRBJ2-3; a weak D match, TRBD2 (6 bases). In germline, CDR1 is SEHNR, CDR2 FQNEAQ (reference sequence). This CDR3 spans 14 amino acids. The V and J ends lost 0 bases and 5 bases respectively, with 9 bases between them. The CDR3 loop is CASSLAGGGDTQYF. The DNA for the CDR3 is TGTGCCAGCAGCTTAGCCGGGGGAGGAGATACGCAGTATTTT.

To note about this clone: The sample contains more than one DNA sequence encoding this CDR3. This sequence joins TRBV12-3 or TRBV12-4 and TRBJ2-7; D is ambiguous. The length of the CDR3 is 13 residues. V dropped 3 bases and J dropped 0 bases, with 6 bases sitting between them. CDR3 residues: CASSFSVSYEQYF. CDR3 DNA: TGTGCCAGCAGTTTTTCAGTCTCCTACGAGCAGTACTTC.

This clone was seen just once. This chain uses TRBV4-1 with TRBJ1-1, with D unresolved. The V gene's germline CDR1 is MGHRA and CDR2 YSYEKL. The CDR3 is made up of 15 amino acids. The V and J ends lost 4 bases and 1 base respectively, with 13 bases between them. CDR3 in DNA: TGCGCCAGCAGCCTCCTATTCCCCGCGAACACTGAAGCTTTCTTT. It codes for CASSLLFPANTEAFF.

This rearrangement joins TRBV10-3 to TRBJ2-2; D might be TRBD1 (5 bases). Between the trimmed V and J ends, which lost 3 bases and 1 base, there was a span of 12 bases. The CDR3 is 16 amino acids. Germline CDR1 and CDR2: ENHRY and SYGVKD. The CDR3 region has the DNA TGTGCCATCAGTGATCGACAGAGAAAGAACACCGGGGAGCTGTTTTTT. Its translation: CAISDRQRKNTGELFF.

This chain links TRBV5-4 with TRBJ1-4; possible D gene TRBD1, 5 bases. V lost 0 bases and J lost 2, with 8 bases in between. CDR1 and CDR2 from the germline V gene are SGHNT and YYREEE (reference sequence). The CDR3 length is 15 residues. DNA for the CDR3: TGTGCCAGCAGCTTGGAGGCAGGGACTAATGAAAAACTGTTTTTT. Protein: CASSLEAGTNEKLFF.

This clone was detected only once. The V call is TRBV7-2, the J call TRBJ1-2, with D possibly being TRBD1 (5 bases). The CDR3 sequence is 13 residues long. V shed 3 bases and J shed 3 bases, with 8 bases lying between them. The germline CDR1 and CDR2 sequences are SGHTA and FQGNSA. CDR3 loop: CASSFTGDYGYTF. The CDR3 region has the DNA TGTGCCAGCAGCTTTACAGGTGACTATGGCTACACCTTC.

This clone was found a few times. The CDR3, as DNA: TGTGCCACCAGCGGGTTCCCCCGGGACAGTAGCAATCAGCCCCAGCATTTT. It translates to CATSGFPRDSSNQPQHF. The genes are TRBV15 and TRBJ1-5; TRBD1 agrees at 7 bases. The CDR3 is 17 residues long. Germline values: CDR1 LNHNV, CDR2 YYDKDF (reference sequence). V dropped 5 bases and J dropped 0; count of bases not matched to a gene: 10.